One and the same sample provided the 17 T cell receptor beta chains below, sequenced in a study of blood T cell repertoires in COVID-19 (dated by TCRdb to about 2020). The method was the immunoSEQ multiplex PCR assay. TCRdb provides this immuneACCESS table in a form limited to in-frame rearrangements. Some clones are lacking; in checked studies, under half of them reflect an unresolved V gene, and why the rest are absent is not known. This sample gives about 200,000 clones in total; around nine tenths of them show up just once. 1.5% to 2% of the sample belongs to the ten largest clones. The specimen was peripheral blood. The origin of the receptors is a man aged 18 to 29 with active or convalescent COVID-19.

V gene TRBV3-1 (or the pseudogene TRBV3-2) combines with J gene TRBJ1-1; D unresolved. Trimming left V 4 bases short and J 3 bases short, with 12 bases between. Germline V gene sequence: CDR1 LGHDT, CDR2 YNNKEL (reference sequence). This CDR3 has 14 residues. Here the CDR3 reads CASSPGIADTEAFF. The CDR3 DNA is TGTGCCAGCAGCCCGGGGATTGCGGACACTGAAGCTTTCTTT.

The chain recombines TRBV5-4 with TRBJ2-3; 7 positions agree with TRBD1. The CDR3 length is 15 residues. V shed 2 bases, J shed 2 bases, and the junction held 5 bases outside the gene matches. The germline V gene encodes CDR1 SGHNT and CDR2 YYREEE (reference sequence). CDR3 sequence: CASSFGTAPTDTQYF. In DNA form, the CDR3 reads TGTGCCAGCAGCTTCGGGACAGCCCCCACAGATACGCAGTATTTT.

This clone was found a few times. The chain couples TRBV10-3 to TRBJ2-7; 9 nucleotides line up with TRBD2. The CDR3 loop spans 16 amino acids. V was clipped by 0 bases and J by 3 bases; unmatched bases: 6. Germline-derived CDR1 and CDR2 are ENHRY and SYGVKD. CDR3 loop: CAISESREGRIYEQYF. The DNA for the CDR3 is TGTGCCATCAGTGAGTCGCGGGAGGGCCGTATCTACGAGCAGTACTTC.

The chain is built from TRBV29-1 and TRBJ2-3, with D maybe TRBD1 (5 bases). The germline V and J ends were trimmed by 6 bases and 2 bases, with 15 bases remaining between them. The CDR3 sequence is 14 residues long. Germline V gene lookup returns CDR1 SQVTM and CDR2 ANQGSEA. The CDR3 bases are TGCAGCGTCCTCACGACAGTTAACACAGATACGCAGTATTTT. Its translation is CSVLTTVNTDTQYF.

The gene calls are TRBV15 and TRBJ1-2; a possible D gene is TRBD1 (6 bases). The germline V gene encodes CDR1 LNHNV and CDR2 YYDKDF (reference sequence). V shed 0 bases and J shed 3 bases, with 11 bases lying between them. This CDR3 comprises 15 residues. The CDR3: CATSREKQGDYGYTF. The CDR3 DNA follows: TGTGCCACCAGCAGAGAAAAACAGGGTGACTATGGCTACACCTTC. Filled out from reference TRBV15 and TRBJ1-2, the complete variable domain reads DAMVIQNPRYQVTQFGKPVTLSCSQTLNHNVMYWYQQKSSQAPKLLFHYYDKDFNNEADTPDNFQSRRPNTSFCFLDIRSPGLGDTAMYLCATSREKQGDYGYTFGSGTRLTVV.

This clone was detected once. The rearrangement uses TRBV2 and TRBJ2-1, with D perhaps matching TRBD2 (5 bases). V was cut by 4 bases and J by 9 bases, with 10 bases left in between. CDR3 size: 12 residues. Germline CDR1 and CDR2: SNHLY and FYNNEI. CDR3 in DNA: TGTGCCAGCAGTGCTCTACGGGGTGAGCAGTTCTTC. Translation gives CASSALRGEQFF.

This chain joins TRBV3-1 (or the pseudogene TRBV3-2) and TRBJ2-5, with unresolved D. The CDR3 is 13 amino acids. Trimming removed 1 base from V and 1 base from J, with 4 bases in between. The germline gives CDR1 LGHDT, CDR2 YNNKEL (reference sequence). The CDR3 loop is CASSQAGQETQYF. CDR3 DNA sequence: TGTGCCAGCAGCCAAGCCGGCCAAGAGACCCAGTACTTC.

The rearrangement joins TRBV6-5 to TRBJ2-2; 7 nucleotides agree with TRBD1. Per germline, CDR1 MNHEY and CDR2 SVGAGI. V lost 4 bases and J lost 4; bases outside the gene matches: 9. The CDR3 covers 16 residues. In nucleotides, the CDR3 is TGTGCCAGCAGTTCCGCCGGGACAGTTCCCACCGGGGAGCTGTTTTTT. This gives the protein CASSSAGTVPTGELFF.

This chain connects TRBV30 to TRBJ1-3, with 10 bases that match TRBD1. The CDR3 has 14 residues. Germline-derived CDR1 and CDR2 are GTSNPN and SVGIG (reference sequence). The ends lost 5 bases at V and 2 bases at J; junction bases unmatched: 3. CDR3 nucleotides: TGTGCCTGGGGCGGGACAGGGGCTGGAAACACCATATATTTT. This translates into CAWGGTGAGNTIYF.

V usage is TRBV4-1 and J usage is TRBJ1-4; 8 bases fit TRBD1. The length of the CDR3 is 14 residues. Trimming at V came to 4 bases and at J to 8 bases, leaving 6 bases not matched to a gene. Germline V gene sequence: CDR1 MGHRA, CDR2 YSYEKL. CDR3 nucleotides: TGCGCCAGCAGCCCGATGGACAGGGTCGAAAAACTGTTTTTT. Its translation: CASSPMDRVEKLFF.

The chain uses TRBV2 and TRBJ1-1, with a tentative D call TRBD1 (5 bases). This CDR3 contains 13 residues. The V end lost 6 bases, the J end lost 4 bases, and 12 bases lay between the germline ends. The V gene's germline CDR1 is SNHLY and CDR2 FYNNEI. The CDR3 loop reads CASRQQDSTEAFF. In nucleotides, the CDR3 is TGTGCCAGCAGACAACAGGATAGCACTGAAGCTTTCTTT.

The chain joins TRBV11-3 to TRBJ1-3, with D unresolved. The length of the CDR3 is 14 residues. Trimming took 0 bases from V and 3 from J, leaving 6 bases between them. Germline V gene sequence: CDR1 SGHNT, CDR2 YENEEA. CDR3 residues: CASSLDSDGNTIYF. The CDR3 DNA follows: TGTGCCAGCAGCTTAGACAGTGATGGAAACACCATATATTTT.

The V and J genes are TRBV28 and TRBJ2-7; D uncertain. The CDR3 is 12 residues long. Germline CDR1 and CDR2: MDHEN and SYDVKM. The V end lost 3 bases, the J end lost 1 base, and 4 bases lay between the germline ends. CDR3: CASSFLSYEQYF. CDR3 DNA sequence: TGTGCCAGCAGTTTTCTTTCCTACGAGCAGTACTTC.

The rearrangement uses TRBV10-3 and TRBJ2-7; 8 bases line up with TRBD1. Germline V gene lookup returns CDR1 ENHRY and CDR2 SYGVKD. With 1 base clipped from V and 0 bases from J, the junction kept 2 bases outside the gene matches. The CDR3 spans 15 residues. The CDR3 protein is CAISEFRGPSYEQYF. In DNA, the CDR3 is TGTGCCATCAGTGAGTTCAGGGGGCCCTCCTACGAGCAGTACTTC.

The genes are TRBV3-1 (or the pseudogene TRBV3-2) and TRBJ2-5, with TRBD2 matching 9 bases. The V segment lost 2 bases and the J segment 4 bases; nucleotides outside the gene matches: 8. Germline V gene sequence: CDR1 LGHDT, CDR2 YNNKEL (reference sequence). The CDR3 sequence is 16 residues long. The CDR3 sequence is CASSQLTSGLGETQYF. The CDR3 DNA reads TGTGCCAGCAGCCAACTGACTAGCGGATTGGGAGAGACCCAGTACTTC.

This chain connects TRBV13 to TRBJ2-7, with D maybe TRBD2 (5 bases). Germline V gives CDR1 PRHDT, CDR2 FYEKMQ (reference sequence). The V gene lost 0 bases and the J gene lost 7 bases, with 7 bases spanning the gap. CDR3 length equals 12 residues. CDR3 bases: TGTGCCAGCAGCTTAGGACGAGGGGAGCAGTACTTC. Translating gives CASSLGRGEQYF. Full variable domain (remainder filled in from reference TRBV13 and TRBJ2-7): AAGVIQSPRHLIKEKRETATLKCYPIPRHDTVYWYQQGPGQDPQFLISFYEKMQSDKGSIPDRFSAQQFSDYHSELNMSSLELGDSALYFCASSLGRGEQYFGPGTRLTVT.

The chain's CDR3 is CASSIADEQFF. The CDR3 DNA follows: TGTGCCAGCAGCATCGCGGATGAGCAGTTCTTC. The genes are TRBV5-4 and TRBJ2-1; D is unclear. V lost 4 bases and J 8 bases, leaving 7 bases between the germline ends. Germline V gene lookup returns CDR1 SGHNT and CDR2 YYREEE (reference sequence). The CDR3 has 11 residues.